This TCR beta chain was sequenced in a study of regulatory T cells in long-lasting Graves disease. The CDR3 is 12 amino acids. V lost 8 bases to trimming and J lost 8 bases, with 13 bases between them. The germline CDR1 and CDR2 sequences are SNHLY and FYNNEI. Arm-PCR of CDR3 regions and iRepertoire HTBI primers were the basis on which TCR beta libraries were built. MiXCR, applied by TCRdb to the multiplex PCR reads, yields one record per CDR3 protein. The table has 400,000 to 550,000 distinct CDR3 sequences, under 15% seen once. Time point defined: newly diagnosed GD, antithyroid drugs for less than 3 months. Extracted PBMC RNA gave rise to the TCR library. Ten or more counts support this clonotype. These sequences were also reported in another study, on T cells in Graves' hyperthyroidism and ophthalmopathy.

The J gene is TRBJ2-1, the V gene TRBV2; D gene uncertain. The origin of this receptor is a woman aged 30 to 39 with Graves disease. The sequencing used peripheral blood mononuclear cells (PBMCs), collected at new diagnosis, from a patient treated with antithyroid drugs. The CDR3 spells CASQEEQDEQFF. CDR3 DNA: TGTGCCAGCCAGGAAGAGCAGGATGAGCAGTTCTTC.